The source of this T cell receptor (beta chain) is a study of T cells in Graves' hyperthyroidism and ophthalmopathy. Trimming took off 6 bases at V and 4 bases at J, with 18 bases between the two ends. Germline lookup yields CDR1 MDHEN and CDR2 SYDVKM. The CDR3 contains 15 residues. Researchers took RNA transcripts and amplified the TCR beta CDR3 regions from them. HTBI primers were employed in a first-round RT-PCR of the TCR CDR3. TCRdb reanalysed the multiplex PCR reads using MiXCR and keeps one entry per CDR3 protein. The sample holds about 620,000 distinct CDR3 sequences; about 16% are singletons and the top ten take approximately 3.8%. This clonotype showed up many times. Out of approximately 10 ml of fresh peripheral blood came the PBMCs.

Sequenced material: blood. V and J are TRBV28 and TRBJ1-2, with no clear D. This receptor was taken from a woman in her 30s with Graves' hyperthyroidism. The DNA of the CDR3 is TGTGCCAGCAGCCTGGGCGTGGAGAACCTCTATGGCTACACCTTC. Translation gives CASSLGVENLYGYTF.